A single sample gave rise to the 14 T cell receptor beta chains below, sequenced in a study of blood T cell repertoires in COVID-19. The data were produced by immunoSEQ multiplex PCR, yet TCRdb's version contains in-frame clones alone and is incomplete. This sample has 100,000 to 150,000 clones, with approximately 80% found just once. Material: peripheral blood. All receptors derive from a woman between 45 and 65 years old with acute or convalescent COVID-19.

V usage is TRBV6-5 and J usage is TRBJ1-2; 8 bases map to TRBD1. CDR1 is MNHEY and CDR2 is SVGAGI in the germline V gene. Germline trimming cut 6 bases from V and 8 bases from J; bases unmatched to any gene: 11. The CDR3 runs 14 residues. Written as DNA, the CDR3 is TGTGCCAGCAGACGAACCCAGGGGGCAGGAGGCTACACCTTC. Its protein product is CASRRTQGAGGYTF.

This chain links TRBV3-1 (or the pseudogene TRBV3-2) with TRBJ2-7; D remains ambiguous. The V end lost 0 bases, the J end lost 4 bases, and 4 bases lay between the germline ends. Germline CDR1 and CDR2: LGHDT and YNNKEL (reference sequence). CDR3 size: 12 residues. CDR3 in amino acids: CASSQESYEQYF. In DNA form, the CDR3 reads TGTGCCAGCAGCCAAGAGAGTTACGAGCAGTACTTC.

The chain has TRBV19 and TRBJ2-1; 13 bases are shared with TRBD2. J was trimmed by 2 bases and V by 3 bases; bases with no gene match: 7. The CDR3 spans 18 residues. Germline CDR1 LNHDA, CDR2 SQIVND (reference sequence). CDR3 sequence (DNA): TGTGCCAGTAGTATCGGGCCGACTAGCGGGAGGCCCTACAATGAGCAGTTCTTC. Its translation: CASSIGPTSGRPYNEQFF. Together with reference TRBV19 and TRBJ2-1, the CDR3 gives the full variable domain: DGGITQSPKYLFRKEGQNVTLSCEQNLNHDAMYWYRQDPGQGLRLIYYSQIVNDFQKGDIAEGYSVSREKKESFPLTVTSAQKNPTAFYLCASSIGPTSGRPYNEQFFGPGTRLTVL.

This clone was seen at least ten times. J is TRBJ2-3 and V is TRBV19, with a tentative D call TRBD2 (6 bases). CDR1 and CDR2 (germline): LNHDA, SQIVND (reference sequence). The CDR3 is 15 amino acids. V gave up 3 bases and J gave up 2 bases, with 12 bases separating them. In DNA form, the CDR3 reads TGTGCCAGTAGTATCAGGGACTCCACCACAGATACGCAGTATTTT. It yields the protein CASSIRDSTTDTQYF.

This chain joins TRBV3-1 (or the pseudogene TRBV3-2) and TRBJ1-2; 7 positions match TRBD1. This CDR3 spans 12 amino acids. J lost 8 bases, V lost 4 bases, and 4 bases had no gene match. Germline V CDR1 and CDR2: LGHDT, YNNKEL (reference sequence). DNA of the CDR3: TGTGCCAGCAGCCCGAACAGGGGCGGCTACACCTTC. Amino acids: CASSPNRGGYTF.

This clone was counted between two and nine times. The chain couples TRBV15 to TRBJ2-3, with D uncertain. Trimming took off 3 bases at V and 6 bases at J, with 7 bases between the two ends. Germline V lookup: CDR1 LNHNV, CDR2 YYDKDF (reference sequence). The CDR3 runs to 12 residues. CDR3 residues: CATSRSADTQYF. The DNA for the CDR3 is TGTGCCACCAGCAGGTCAGCGGATACGCAGTATTTT.

The rearrangement uses TRBV7-9 and TRBJ1-1; no definite D call. The germline gives CDR1 SEHNR, CDR2 FQNEAQ (reference sequence). The length of the CDR3 is 15 residues. V was pared by 5 bases and J by 4 bases, with 17 bases between. CDR3 DNA sequence: TGTGCCAGCAGCGGAGCTAGGCGGTACTTCACTGAAGCTTTCTTT. It specifies CASSGARRYFTEAFF.

The genes are TRBV3-1 (or the pseudogene TRBV3-2) and TRBJ2-1; tentative D call: TRBD1 (6 bases). Germline V lookup: CDR1 LGHDT, CDR2 YNNKEL (reference sequence). Trimming shortened V by 5 bases and J by 7 bases, and 24 bases separated the two germline ends. The CDR3 loop spans 17 amino acids. The CDR3 loop reads CASSLQSLQGFGNEQFF. The CDR3 DNA reads TGTGCCAGCAGCTTACAAAGCCTACAGGGTTTCGGGAATGAGCAGTTCTTC.

This chain links TRBV27 with TRBJ2-2; 8 positions match TRBD2. The CDR3 sequence is 17 residues long. Germline CDR1 is MNHEY and CDR2 is SMNVEV (reference sequence). The junction had 7 bases not matched to a gene; V was cut back by 0 bases and J by 4 bases. The CDR3 protein is CASSLSPGGPSTGELFF. For the CDR3, the DNA is TGTGCCAGCAGTTTATCGCCGGGGGGGCCTAGCACCGGGGAGCTGTTTTTT.

The sample holds one count of this clone. The chain couples TRBV3-1 (or the pseudogene TRBV3-2) to TRBJ2-5; D perhaps matches TRBD2 (5 bases). Trimming took 6 bases from V and 4 from J, leaving 18 bases between them. The CDR3 consists of 15 residues. Per the germline V gene, CDR1 is LGHDT and CDR2 is YNNKEL (reference sequence). This CDR3 reads CASSDPRGVGETQYF. CDR3 nucleotides: TGTGCCAGCAGTGATCCCCGGGGTGTGGGAGAGACCCAGTACTTC.

CDR3 sequence (DNA): TGTGCCAGCAGCTTTGGGGGGGCGGCTAGGTATTTT. It encodes CASSFGGAARYF. This rearrangement joins TRBV5-4 to TRBJ2-3; the D gene is possibly TRBD2 (7 bases). The CDR3 has 12 residues. V dropped 2 bases and J dropped 14 bases, with 15 bases sitting between them. Looked up from germline, CDR1 is SGHNT and CDR2 is YYREEE (reference sequence).

The rearrangement links TRBV2 to TRBJ1-6; D is uncertain. Trimming took off 1 base at V and 5 bases at J, with 6 bases between the two ends. Germline V gene sequence: CDR1 SNHLY, CDR2 FYNNEI. The CDR3 spans 14 residues. The CDR3 DNA sequence: TGTGCCAGCAGTGAAGGATACAATAATTCACCCCTCCACTTT. Translated, it gives CASSEGYNNSPLHF.

The gene calls are TRBV5-4 and TRBJ1-4; D remains unclear. The germline CDR1 and CDR2 sequences are SGHNT and YYREEE (reference sequence). The CDR3 extends over 16 amino acids. Trimming shortened V by 2 bases and J by 8 bases, and 19 bases separated the two germline ends. The CDR3 DNA reads TGTGCCAGCAGCTTAGGCGGTTCAGGTCGGGAGGAAAAACTGTTTTTT. This gives the protein CASSLGGSGREEKLFF. The full variable domain, in which reference TRBV5-4 and TRBJ1-4 provide the parts outside the CDR3, is ETGVTQSPTHLIKTRGQQVTLRCSSQSGHNTVSWYQQALGQGPQFIFQYYREEENGRGNFPPRFSGLQFPNYSSELNVNALELDDSALYLCASSLGGSGREEKLFFGSGTQLSVL.

The genes are TRBV2 and TRBJ2-1, with D unresolved. In germline, CDR1 is SNHLY, CDR2 FYNNEI. V was cut by 3 bases and J by 9 bases, with 3 bases left in between. CDR3 size: 10 residues. In DNA, the CDR3 is TGTGCCAGCAGTGAGAGTGAGCAGTTCTTC. As protein: CASSESEQFF.